The sequence of this T cell receptor (beta chain) was determined in a study of technical replicates of blood from a handful of donors (TCRdb year 2017). Looking up the germline V gene yields CDR1 LGHNA and CDR2 YSLEER. V and J are truncated by 4 bases and 5 bases respectively, leaving an intervening sequence of 17 bases. From the cysteine up to the phenylalanine, the CDR3 has a length of 15 residues. Only the CDR3 portion is preserved as DNA: 45 bases, with reading frame beginning at the first base. Library prep was done by the immunoSEQ multiplex PCR assay. Held by TCRdb, this immuneACCESS table contains in-frame sequences only and omits some clones. Under half of the omission traces to an unresolved V gene where checked; the cause of the rest is unknown. The sample table lists tens of thousands of clones, roughly 97% of them with a count of one. The ten largest clones capture 0.25% to 0.3% of the sample.

Concerning this clone: It has no known antigen specificity. The input lacks base qualities; no much larger clone sits a single base away.

The chain was built from TRBV4-3 and TRBJ1-1; the D region possibly corresponds to TRBD1 (6 bases align). Sequencing was performed on T cells isolated from PBMCs. The sequence came from a human donor in good health. The CDR3 reads as follows: CASSRKGRGATEAFF. The DNA is TGCGCCAGCAGCCGGAAGGGGCGGGGGGCAACTGAAGCTTTCTTT.